The next 8 T cell receptor beta chains were all read from a single sample in a study of regulatory T cells in long-lasting Graves disease. As to time point: newly diagnosed GD, antithyroid drugs for less than 3 months. RNA from PBMCs was the source of the TCR library. The TCR beta library used iRepertoire HTBI primers with Arm-PCR amplification of CDR3. TCRdb re-called the multiplex PCR reads with MiXCR, one entry per CDR3 protein. The sample includes 250,000 to 400,000 distinct CDR3 sequences, approximately 20% of them seen just once. Sequenced here: peripheral blood mononuclear cells (PBMCs), sampled at new diagnosis, from a patient treated with antithyroid drugs. The receptors come from a female donor with Graves disease.

This clonotype has a count of ten or more. V and J are TRBV2 and TRBJ2-2, with TRBD1 matching 9 bases. The V gene's germline CDR1 is SNHLY and CDR2 FYNNEI. This CDR3 contains 15 residues. The V segment lost 6 bases and the J segment 4 bases; nucleotides outside the gene matches: 6. CDR3: CASRAGTGSTGELFF. As DNA, the CDR3 is TGTGCCAGCAGAGCCGGGACAGGGAGCACCGGGGAGCTGTTTTTT.

Many counts were recorded for this clonotype. The gene calls are TRBV19 and TRBJ2-5; D perhaps matches TRBD2 (6 bases). The V end lost 4 bases, the J end lost 4 bases, and 13 bases lay between the germline ends. There are 14 residues in the CDR3. Germline V gene lookup returns CDR1 LNHDA and CDR2 SQIVND (reference sequence). CDR3 amino acids: CASSTQRVGETQYF. The CDR3 nucleotides are TGTGCCAGTAGTACACAGCGGGTTGGAGAGACCCAGTACTTC.

This clonotype was seen at least ten times. The gene calls are TRBV9 and TRBJ2-1, with unresolved D. Germline values: CDR1 SGDLS, CDR2 YYNGEE. The CDR3 loop spans 16 amino acids. Trimming stripped 0 bases from V and 8 bases from J, with 18 bases between. This CDR3 is CASSVDGNPAVYEQFF. DNA for the CDR3: TGTGCCAGCAGCGTAGACGGCAACCCCGCCGTATATGAGCAGTTCTTC.

In its sample, this clonotype was seen many times. Here the CDR3 reads CAHSRTALLARSGEQYF. The CDR3 bases are TGTGCCCACTCGCGGACAGCCTTACTAGCGAGGAGTGGCGAGCAGTACTTC. This chain links TRBV6-1 with TRBJ2-7; D is perhaps TRBD2 (7 bases). The germline V gene encodes CDR1 MNHNS and CDR2 SASEGT. The CDR3 extends over 17 amino acids. V lost 11 bases, J lost 6 bases, and 32 bases lay in between.

This clonotype was counted ten times or more. The chain uses TRBV12-3 or TRBV12-4 and TRBJ2-3; 12 bases line up with TRBD2. This CDR3 has 17 residues. Trimming at V came to 4 bases and at J to 2 bases, leaving 7 bases not matched to a gene. CDR3 protein: CASSWSSGRGTTDTQYF. The CDR3 DNA reads TGTGCCAGCAGTTGGTCTAGCGGGAGGGGGACCACAGATACGCAGTATTTT.

This clonotype was seen at least ten times. This chain links TRBV6-1 with TRBJ2-7, with TRBD1 identical over 9 bases. V lost 8 bases and J lost 0; bases outside the gene matches: 8. This CDR3 region has 15 residues. The germline V gene has CDR1 MNHNS and CDR2 SASEGT. In DNA, the CDR3 is TGTGCCAGCCGCCCAGGGGACAGGGACTCCTACGAGCAGTACTTC. Its translation: CASRPGDRDSYEQYF.

There are many counts of this clonotype. The junction and the germline gene differ at one end; a read error may be behind it. V and J are TRBV10-2 and TRBJ2-2; D ambiguous. The germline V gene has CDR1 WSHSY and CDR2 SAAADI. The CDR3 runs 14 residues. The CDR3, as DNA: TGCGCCAGCAGCGAGTTAAAGGGCACCGGGGAGCTGTTTTTT. This encodes CASSELKGTGELFF.

This clonotype was counted at least ten times. The chain is built from TRBV12-3 or TRBV12-4 and TRBJ2-5, with D possibly matching TRBD2 (7 bases). The CDR3 sequence is 12 residues long. Trimming took off 6 bases at V and 7 bases at J, with 12 bases between the two ends. CDR3 region: CASRGGGGTQYF. In DNA form, the CDR3 reads TGTGCCAGCAGGGGAGGGGGGGGGACCCAGTACTTC.